This T cell receptor beta chain was identified in a study of yellow fever vaccine responses in identical twins. Broader study findings: Twins reportedly mounted vaccine T cell responses that seemed partly convergent, partly personalized.

This clonotype was counted between two and nine times. Antigen specificity is unknown. Via MiXCR, TCRdb re-called the RT-PCR reads, giving one row per CDR3 protein. The data hold fewer than 4,500 distinct CDR3 sequences, with 80% to 90% observed a single time. CDR3 length: 11 residues. The germline V gene encodes CDR1 SNHLY and CDR2 FYNNEI. V shed 3 bases and J shed 1 base, with 0 bases lying between them. The receptor's source is a woman aged 18 to 35 who received the yellow fever vaccine. Sequencing was performed on T cells from blood (PBMCs), unsorted or a sorted subset (not recorded which), taken before or after yellow fever vaccination (not recorded which). This sequence joins TRBV2 and TRBJ1-1; no firm D call. CDR3 DNA sequence: TGTGCCAGCAGTGAGAACACTGAAGCTTTCTTT. Translating gives CASSENTEAFF.